This entry lists 17 T cell receptor beta chains sequenced from one sample in a study of T cell responses to AZD1222 COVID-19 vaccine. The table came from immunoSEQ multiplex PCR; TCRdb's copy has only in-frame clones and leaves some out. The sample holds 160,000 or so clones; just over 90% are singletons and the top ten take about 4.5%. The specimen was peripheral blood, collected on day 0 of MenACWY control vaccination. Receptors originate from an adult in good health.

The chain is built from TRBV18 and TRBJ1-2; TRBD1 might be the D (6 bases). Trimming stripped 3 bases from V and 4 bases from J, with 18 bases between. This CDR3 spans 16 amino acids. Germline lookup yields CDR1 KGHSH and CDR2 LQKENI. CDR3 coding DNA: TGTGCCAGCTCACCGTACCATTTGCAGGGGCTCTATGGCTACACCTTC. Translating gives CASSPYHLQGLYGYTF.

The rearrangement links TRBV28 to TRBJ2-1; D is possibly TRBD1 (5 bases). Germline V gene data show CDR1 as MDHEN and CDR2 as SYDVKM. Deletions cut 7 bases from V and 4 bases from J, with 8 bases between. The CDR3 extends over 12 amino acids. CDR3 protein: CASTGQYNEQFF. The CDR3 bases are TGTGCCAGCACCGGACAATACAATGAGCAGTTCTTC.

The CDR3 region is CASSISEDTQYF. In nucleotides, the CDR3 is TGTGCCAGCAGTATCTCCGAAGATACGCAGTATTTT. The chain links TRBV28 to TRBJ2-3, with D hard to call. CDR1 is MDHEN and CDR2 is SYDVKM in the germline V gene. With 5 bases removed from V and 5 bases from J, the gap between germline ends came to 8 bases. This CDR3 contains 12 residues.

V gene TRBV5-4 combines with J gene TRBJ2-7; no firm D call. V was pared by 0 bases and J by 2 bases, with 6 bases between. Germline CDR1 SGHNT, CDR2 YYREEE (reference sequence). The CDR3 spans 13 residues. The CDR3 region is CASSLGGTYEQYF. In nucleotides, the CDR3 is TGTGCCAGCAGCTTGGGCGGAACCTACGAGCAGTACTTC.

The chain has TRBV2 and TRBJ2-7; D gene unclear. The CDR3 consists of 12 residues. Trimming pared 7 bases from V and 2 bases from J, leaving 9 bases between. The germline V gene encodes CDR1 SNHLY and CDR2 FYNNEI. The CDR3 sequence is CASTGETYEQYF. The CDR3 DNA reads TGTGCCAGCACTGGCGAGACCTACGAGCAGTACTTC.

The chain carries TRBV18 and TRBJ2-3; 10 nucleotides line up with TRBD1. V lost 5 bases, J lost 2 bases, and 7 bases stayed unmatched. The CDR3 totals 16 residues. Germline CDR1 and CDR2: KGHSH and LQKENI. As DNA, the CDR3 is TGTGCCAGCTCATCTACCGGGACAGGGGTCACAGATACGCAGTATTTT. It encodes CASSSTGTGVTDTQYF.

The chain employs TRBV10-3 and TRBJ1-2; perhaps TRBD1 as D (6 bases). The germline V and J ends were trimmed by 1 base and 4 bases, with 16 bases remaining between them. The CDR3 has 16 residues. Germline CDR1 is ENHRY and CDR2 is SYGVKD. CDR3 protein: CAISEWITGTIYGYTF. Here the CDR3 DNA reads TGTGCCATCAGTGAGTGGATTACCGGGACAATCTATGGCTACACCTTC.

The V gene is TRBV5-1, the J gene TRBJ1-2, with D hard to call. The length of the CDR3 is 15 residues. Trimming stripped 2 bases from V and 5 bases from J, with 16 bases between. The V gene's germline CDR1 is SGHRS and CDR2 YFSETQ. CDR3 nucleotide sequence: TGCGCCAGCAGCTTTGGGTCGGTAGGGATTTATGGCTACACCTTC. It translates to CASSFGSVGIYGYTF. Full variable domain (outside the CDR3, taken from reference TRBV5-1 and TRBJ1-2): KAGVTQTPRYLIKTRGQQVTLSCSPISGHRSVSWYQQTPGQGLQFLFEYFSETQRNKGNFPGRFSGRQFSNSRSEMNVSTLELGDSALYLCASSFGSVGIYGYTFGSGTRLTVV.

CDR3 in amino acids: CASSSGTSGRNEQFF. The CDR3 nucleotides read TGTGCCAGCAGTTCTGGGACTAGCGGGAGGAATGAGCAGTTCTTC. The genes are TRBV7-3 and TRBJ2-1, with 15 bases fitting TRBD2. The CDR3 runs to 15 residues. V lost 6 bases, J lost 7 bases, and 4 bases stayed unmatched. Looked up from germline, CDR1 is SGHTA and CDR2 is FQGTGA.

The V and J genes are TRBV28 and TRBJ1-1, with 7 bases fitting TRBD1. V dropped 6 bases and J dropped 2; count of bases not matched to a gene: 15. CDR3 length: 17 amino acids. The germline gives CDR1 MDHEN, CDR2 SYDVKM. CDR3 in DNA: TGTGCCAGCAGCCCTAGCTGGACAGGCCGATCAAACACTGAAGCTTTCTTT. This sequence encodes CASSPSWTGRSNTEAFF.

This clone has only one observation. The chain combines TRBV4-1 with TRBJ1-2, with D perhaps TRBD1 (5 bases). The CDR3 extends over 13 amino acids. The V end was cut by 0 bases, the J end by 7 bases, with 9 bases between. In germline, CDR1 is MGHRA, CDR2 YSYEKL. DNA for the CDR3: TGCGCCAGCAGCCAAGATACGGGGCCTGGCTACACCTTC. This translates into CASSQDTGPGYTF.

This clone has only a few counts. V usage is TRBV10-3 and J usage is TRBJ2-5; maybe TRBD2 (6 bases). CDR3 size: 14 residues. V lost 1 base to trimming and J lost 0 bases, with 6 bases between them. Germline lookup yields CDR1 ENHRY and CDR2 SYGVKD. The CDR3 is CAISEWGDQETQYF. DNA for the CDR3: TGTGCCATCAGTGAGTGGGGGGACCAAGAGACCCAGTACTTC.

V and J are TRBV19 and TRBJ2-3; D not certain. CDR1 is LNHDA and CDR2 is SQIVND in the germline V gene (reference sequence). Trimming left V 8 bases short and J 0 bases short, with 6 bases between. The CDR3 consists of 12 residues. The CDR3 spells CASAKSTDTQYF. CDR3 coding DNA: TGTGCCAGTGCTAAAAGCACAGATACGCAGTATTTT.

The gene calls are TRBV3-1 (or the pseudogene TRBV3-2) and TRBJ2-7; no clear D. The germline CDR1 and CDR2 sequences are LGHDT and YNNKEL (reference sequence). V lost 4 bases, J lost 0 bases, and 13 bases lay in between. This CDR3 contains 15 residues. CDR3 region: CASSPGPMSSYEQYF. The CDR3, as DNA: TGTGCCAGCAGCCCTGGTCCGATGAGCTCCTACGAGCAGTACTTC.

This chain connects TRBV6-2 or TRBV6-3 to TRBJ1-2; D may be TRBD1 (5 bases). Deletions cut 5 bases from V and 5 bases from J, with 9 bases between. Germline V gene lookup returns CDR1 MNHEY and CDR2 SVGEGT. CDR3 length: 12 amino acids. The CDR3 DNA reads TGTGCCAGCAGTCGCCCAGGGTATGGCTACACCTTC. Its protein is CASSRPGYGYTF.

This clone was picked up one time. The rearrangement uses TRBV27 and TRBJ2-5, with D perhaps TRBD1 or TRBD2 (5 bases each). Germline lookup yields CDR1 MNHEY and CDR2 SMNVEV (reference sequence). V gave up 5 bases and J gave up 1 base, with 8 bases separating them. The CDR3 is 13 residues long. CDR3 in amino acids: CASSTGPQETQYF. The CDR3 region has the DNA TGTGCCAGCAGTACGGGACCCCAAGAGACCCAGTACTTC.

The genes are TRBV15 and TRBJ2-7, with TRBD1 identical over 7 bases. This CDR3 is built from 14 residues. Germline lookup yields CDR1 LNHNV and CDR2 YYDKDF (reference sequence). The V segment lost 0 bases and the J segment 6 bases; nucleotides outside the gene matches: 5. The CDR3 region is CATSRETGLGEQYF. Written as DNA, the CDR3 is TGTGCCACCAGCAGAGAGACAGGGCTAGGCGAGCAGTACTTC.